This T cell receptor beta chain was captured in a study of CD8+ T cells in alopecia areata. About the research overall: In an open-label trial, patients got 5 to 10 mg tofacitinib twice daily. Study-level results: Normal scalp had lower clonality than lesional scalp, with alopecia totalis/universalis lesions showing this most strongly.

In germline, CDR1 is SEHNR, CDR2 FQNEAQ (reference sequence). The CDR3 has 14 amino acids. With V trimmed by 5 bases and J by 6 bases, 7 bases remained unmatched. Treatment denoted: oral pan-JAK inhibitor, 5-10 mg twice daily. Specimens obtained from alopecia areata patients comprised lesional scalp punch biopsies and peripheral blood. PBMC-derived CD4+ and CD8+ T cells were sorted. Following RNA extraction, reverse transcription yielded cDNA that acted as the sequencing template. Sequencing was performed with immunoSEQ multiplex PCR; in TCRdb, only in-frame clones are kept and a portion is missing. The sample lists 170,000 or so clones, around three fifths occurring once. Turning to this clone: Antigen: not known.

The V gene is TRBV7-9, the J gene TRBJ1-2; TRBD1 matches at 9 bases. The source material was CD4+ T cells sorted from blood, sampled at week 4, from a patient treated with tofacitinib. The TCR was taken from a human donor with alopecia areata. Here the CDR3 DNA reads TGTGCCAGCAGCCCGCGGGACAGGGTGAATGGCTACACCTTC. This encodes CASSPRDRVNGYTF.